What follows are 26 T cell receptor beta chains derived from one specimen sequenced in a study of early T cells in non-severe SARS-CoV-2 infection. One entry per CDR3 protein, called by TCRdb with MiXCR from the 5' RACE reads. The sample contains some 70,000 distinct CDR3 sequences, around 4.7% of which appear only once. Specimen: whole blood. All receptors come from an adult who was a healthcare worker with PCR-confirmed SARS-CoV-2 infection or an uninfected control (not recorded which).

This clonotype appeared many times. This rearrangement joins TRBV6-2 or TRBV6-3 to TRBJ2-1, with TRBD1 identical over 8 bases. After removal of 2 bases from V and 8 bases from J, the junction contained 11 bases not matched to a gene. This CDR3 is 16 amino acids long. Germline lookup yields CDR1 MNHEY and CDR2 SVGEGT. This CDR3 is CASSYRQGSSFYEQFF. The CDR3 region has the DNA TGTGCCAGCAGTTACCGACAGGGGTCATCGTTCTATGAGCAGTTCTTC.

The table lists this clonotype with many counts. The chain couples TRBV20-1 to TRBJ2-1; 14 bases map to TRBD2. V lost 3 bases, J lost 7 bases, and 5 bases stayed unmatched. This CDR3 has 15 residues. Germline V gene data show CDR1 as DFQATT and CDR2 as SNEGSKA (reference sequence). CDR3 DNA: TGCAGTGCTAGTGGGACTAGCGGGGGTGAAAATGAGCAGTTCTTC. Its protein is CSASGTSGGENEQFF.

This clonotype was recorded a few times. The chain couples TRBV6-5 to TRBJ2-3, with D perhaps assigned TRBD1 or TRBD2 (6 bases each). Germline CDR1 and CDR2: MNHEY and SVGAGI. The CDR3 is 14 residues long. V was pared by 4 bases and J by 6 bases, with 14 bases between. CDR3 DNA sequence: TGTGCCAGCAGTTTCCCGGGGGCCCCGGATACGCAGTATTTT. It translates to CASSFPGAPDTQYF.

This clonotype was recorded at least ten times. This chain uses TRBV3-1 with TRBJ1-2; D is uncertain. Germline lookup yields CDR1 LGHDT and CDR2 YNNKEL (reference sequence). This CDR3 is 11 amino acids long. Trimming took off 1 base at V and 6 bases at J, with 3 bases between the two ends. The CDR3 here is CASSQAHGYTF. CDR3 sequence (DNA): TGTGCCAGCAGCCAAGCTCATGGCTACACCTTC.

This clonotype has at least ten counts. The chain's CDR3 is CATSDPRETQYF. CDR3 DNA: TGTGCCACCAGTGATCCGCGGGAGACCCAGTACTTC. The gene calls are TRBV24-1 and TRBJ2-5; no firm D call. The CDR3 is 12 residues long. Trimming took 3 bases from V and 5 from J, leaving 6 bases between them. From germline, CDR1 is KGHDR and CDR2 SFDVKD.

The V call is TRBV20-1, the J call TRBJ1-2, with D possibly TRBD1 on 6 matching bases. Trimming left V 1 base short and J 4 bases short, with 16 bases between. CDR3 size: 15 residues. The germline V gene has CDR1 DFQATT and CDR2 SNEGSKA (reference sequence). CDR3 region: CSARAPRGRGYGYTF. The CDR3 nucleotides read TGCAGTGCTAGAGCTCCACGGGGGCGAGGCTATGGCTACACCTTC.

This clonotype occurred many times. CDR3 residues: CSASGGAESAGTNYGYTF. The CDR3 DNA reads as TGCAGTGCGAGTGGAGGGGCCGAAAGTGCAGGGACCAACTATGGCTACACCTTC. V usage is TRBV20-1 and J usage is TRBJ1-2, with a weak D call TRBD1 (5 bases). This CDR3 spans 18 amino acids. Per germline, CDR1 DFQATT and CDR2 SNEGSKA (reference sequence). V lost 6 bases, J lost 2 bases, and 28 bases lay in between.

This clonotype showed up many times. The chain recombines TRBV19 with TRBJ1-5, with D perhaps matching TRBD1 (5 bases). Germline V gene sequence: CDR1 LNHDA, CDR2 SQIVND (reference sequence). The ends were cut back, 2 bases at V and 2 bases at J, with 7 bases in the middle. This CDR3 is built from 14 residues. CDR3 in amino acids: CASSISGGNQPQHF. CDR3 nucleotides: TGTGCCAGTAGTATATCGGGGGGCAATCAGCCCCAGCATTTT.

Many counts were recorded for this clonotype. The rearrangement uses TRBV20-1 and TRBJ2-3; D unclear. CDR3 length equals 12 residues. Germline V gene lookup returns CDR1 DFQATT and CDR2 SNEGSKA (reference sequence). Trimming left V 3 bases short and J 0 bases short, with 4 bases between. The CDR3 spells CSASPSTDTQYF. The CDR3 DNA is TGCAGTGCTAGCCCCAGCACAGATACGCAGTATTTT.

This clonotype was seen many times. As DNA, the CDR3 is TGCAGTGCTCTGGGACAGGGTAGGATCCACTACGAGCAGTACTTC. Its protein is CSALGQGRIHYEQYF. The chain links TRBV20-1 to TRBJ2-7, with 9 nucleotides matching TRBD1. In germline, CDR1 is DFQATT, CDR2 SNEGSKA (reference sequence). The CDR3 sequence is 15 residues long. J gave up 3 bases and V 5 bases, and 11 bases lay outside the gene matches.

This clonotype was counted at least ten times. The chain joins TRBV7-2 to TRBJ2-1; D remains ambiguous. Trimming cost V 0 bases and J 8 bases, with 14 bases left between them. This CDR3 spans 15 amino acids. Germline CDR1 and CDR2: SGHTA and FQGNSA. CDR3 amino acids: CASSLAGQVKYEQFF. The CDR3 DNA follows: TGTGCCAGCAGCTTAGCTGGCCAGGTGAAGTATGAGCAGTTCTTC.

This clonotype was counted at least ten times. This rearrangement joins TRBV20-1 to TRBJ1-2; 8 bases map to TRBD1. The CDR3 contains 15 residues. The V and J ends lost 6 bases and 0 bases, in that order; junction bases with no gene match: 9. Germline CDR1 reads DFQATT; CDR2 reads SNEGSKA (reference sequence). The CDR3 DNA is TGCAGTGCCGAAGGAGACAGGGGTACTAACTATGGCTACACCTTC. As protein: CSAEGDRGTNYGYTF.

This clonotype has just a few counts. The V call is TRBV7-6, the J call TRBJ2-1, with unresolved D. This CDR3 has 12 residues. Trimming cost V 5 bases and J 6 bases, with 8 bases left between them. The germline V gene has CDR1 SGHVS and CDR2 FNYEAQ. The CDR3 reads CASSTLSNEQFF. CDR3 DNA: TGTGCCAGCAGCACGTTGTCCAATGAGCAGTTCTTC.

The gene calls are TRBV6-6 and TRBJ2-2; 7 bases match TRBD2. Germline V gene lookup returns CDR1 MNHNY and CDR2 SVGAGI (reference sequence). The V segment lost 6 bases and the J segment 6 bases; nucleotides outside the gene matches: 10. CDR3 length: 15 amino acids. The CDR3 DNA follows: TGTGCCAGCAGCCCGCAGCGGGGCCCTTCCGGGGAGCTGTTTTTT. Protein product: CASSPQRGPSGELFF.

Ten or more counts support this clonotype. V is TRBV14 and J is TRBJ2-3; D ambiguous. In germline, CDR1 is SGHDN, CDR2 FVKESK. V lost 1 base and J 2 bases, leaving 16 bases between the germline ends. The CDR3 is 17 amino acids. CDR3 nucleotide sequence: TGTGCCAGCAGCCAAGCAATTACTTCAGTGATCACAGATACGCAGTATTTT. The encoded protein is CASSQAITSVITDTQYF.

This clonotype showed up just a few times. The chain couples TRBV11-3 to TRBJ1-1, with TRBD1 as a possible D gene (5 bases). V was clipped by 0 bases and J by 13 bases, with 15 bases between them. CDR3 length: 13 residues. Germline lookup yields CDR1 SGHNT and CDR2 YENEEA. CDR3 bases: TGTGCCAGCAGCTTAGATGGCGACAGTGTCGTTTTCTTT. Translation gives CASSLDGDSVVFF.

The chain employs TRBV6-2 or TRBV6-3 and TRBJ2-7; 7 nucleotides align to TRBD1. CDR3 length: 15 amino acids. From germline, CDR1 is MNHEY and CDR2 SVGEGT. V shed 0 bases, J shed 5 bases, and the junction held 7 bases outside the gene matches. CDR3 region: CASSYSKRGHNEQYF. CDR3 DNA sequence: TGTGCCAGCAGTTACTCGAAAAGGGGGCACAACGAGCAGTACTTC.

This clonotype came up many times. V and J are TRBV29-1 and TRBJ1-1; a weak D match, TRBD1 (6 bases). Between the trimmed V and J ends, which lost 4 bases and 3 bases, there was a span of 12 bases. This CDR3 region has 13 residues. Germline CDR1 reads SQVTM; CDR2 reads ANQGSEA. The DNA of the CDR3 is TGCAGCGTTGGACCGGCAGGGGACACTGAAGCTTTCTTT. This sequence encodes CSVGPAGDTEAFF.

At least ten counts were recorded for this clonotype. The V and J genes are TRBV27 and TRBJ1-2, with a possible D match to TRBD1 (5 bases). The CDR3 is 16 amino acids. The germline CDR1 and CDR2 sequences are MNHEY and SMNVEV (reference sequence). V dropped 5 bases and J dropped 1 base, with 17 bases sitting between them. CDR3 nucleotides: TGTGCCAGCAGTCCCCTGTCGGGACGGAGTAACTATGGCTACACCTTC. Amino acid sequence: CASSPLSGRSNYGYTF.

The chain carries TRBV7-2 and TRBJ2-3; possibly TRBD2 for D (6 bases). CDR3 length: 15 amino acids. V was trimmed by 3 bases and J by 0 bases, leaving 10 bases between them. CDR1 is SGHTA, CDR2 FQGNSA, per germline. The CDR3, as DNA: TGTGCCAGCAGCTTTGGGACTTTAAGCACAGATACGCAGTATTTT. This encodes CASSFGTLSTDTQYF.

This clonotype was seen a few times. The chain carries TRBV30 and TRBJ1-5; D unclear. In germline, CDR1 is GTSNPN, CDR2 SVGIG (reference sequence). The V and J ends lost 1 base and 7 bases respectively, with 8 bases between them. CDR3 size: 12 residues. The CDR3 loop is CAWSEADQPQHF. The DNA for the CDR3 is TGTGCCTGGAGTGAGGCGGACCAGCCCCAGCATTTT.

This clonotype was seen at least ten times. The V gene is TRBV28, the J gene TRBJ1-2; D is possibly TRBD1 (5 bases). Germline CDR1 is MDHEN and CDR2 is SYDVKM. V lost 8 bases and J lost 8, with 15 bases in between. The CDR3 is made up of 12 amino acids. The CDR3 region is CASGTLLRGYTF. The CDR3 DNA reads TGTGCCAGCGGGACCCTCCTGAGGGGCTACACCTTC.

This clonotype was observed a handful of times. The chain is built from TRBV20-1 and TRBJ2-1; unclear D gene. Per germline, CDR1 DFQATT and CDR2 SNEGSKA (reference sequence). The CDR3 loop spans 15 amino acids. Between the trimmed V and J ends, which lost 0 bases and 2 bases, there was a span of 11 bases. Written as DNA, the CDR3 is TGCAGTGCTAGAGATCGGCAATCTACCTACAATGAGCAGTTCTTC. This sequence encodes CSARDRQSTYNEQFF.

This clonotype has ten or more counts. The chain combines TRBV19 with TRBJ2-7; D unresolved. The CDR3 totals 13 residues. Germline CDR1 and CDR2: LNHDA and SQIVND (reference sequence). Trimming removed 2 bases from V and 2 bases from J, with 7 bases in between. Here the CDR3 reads CASSIREAYEQYF. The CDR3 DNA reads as TGTGCCAGTAGTATAAGGGAAGCCTACGAGCAGTACTTC. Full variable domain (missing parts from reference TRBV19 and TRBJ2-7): DGGITQSPKYLFRKEGQNVTLSCEQNLNHDAMYWYRQDPGQGLRLIYYSQIVNDFQKGDIAEGYSVSREKKESFPLTVTSAQKNPTAFYLCASSIREAYEQYFGPGTRLTVT.

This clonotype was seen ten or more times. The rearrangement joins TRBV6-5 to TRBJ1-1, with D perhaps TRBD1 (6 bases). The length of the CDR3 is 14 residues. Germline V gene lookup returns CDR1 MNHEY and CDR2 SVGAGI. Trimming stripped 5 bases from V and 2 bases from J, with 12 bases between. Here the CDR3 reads CASSVLDSNTEAFF. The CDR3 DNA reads TGTGCCAGCAGTGTCTTGGACAGCAACACTGAAGCTTTCTTT.

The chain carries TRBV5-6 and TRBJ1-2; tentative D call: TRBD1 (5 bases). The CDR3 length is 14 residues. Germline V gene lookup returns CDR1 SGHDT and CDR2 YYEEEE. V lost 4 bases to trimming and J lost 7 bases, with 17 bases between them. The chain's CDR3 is CASSQDQGGAGYTF. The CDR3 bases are TGTGCCAGCAGCCAGGACCAGGGCGGCGCTGGCTACACCTTC.